A selection of T cell receptor beta chains follows, all from one sample in a study of blood T cell repertoires in COVID-19. Profiled with immunoSEQ multiplex PCR; TCRdb holds only in-frame clones, not every one. The sample yields 130,000 to 150,000 clones, roughly 84% seen once. Sequencing was performed on peripheral blood. Receptors originate from a human donor in a cohort sampled during active COVID-19. The CDR3 runs from the conserved cysteine through the conserved F or W. D genes are given only for firm matches. The listing skips clone size in some rows; elsewhere it reads once, few, many or a size class.

d_call: -; v_call: TRBV14; clone_size: -; j_call: TRBJ1-3; cdr3_nt: TGTGCCAGCAGCCAATATGCCCGGCAGGGCCGAAACACCATATATTTT; cdr3_aa: CASSQYARQGRNTIYF
d_call: TRBD1; v_call: TRBV19; clone_size: -; j_call: TRBJ1-5; cdr3_nt: TGTGCCAGTAGTACCAGTAGGGGGCGTCAGCCCCAGCATTTT; cdr3_aa: CASSTSRGRQPQHF
d_call: TRBD1; v_call: TRBV3-1/TRBV3-2; clone_size: -; j_call: TRBJ1-2; cdr3_nt: TGTGCCAGCAGCCAAGATTATTTAAGCCGGGACAGGTTTATTAACTATGGCTACACCTTC; cdr3_aa: CASSQDYLSRDRFINYGYTF
d_call: -; v_call: TRBV9; clone_size: -; j_call: TRBJ2-3; cdr3_nt: TGTGCCAGCACCGGGACACCCCTAGACACAGATACGCAGTATTTT; cdr3_aa: CASTGTPLDTDTQYF
d_call: TRBD1; v_call: TRBV6-5; clone_size: -; j_call: TRBJ1-1; cdr3_nt: TGTGCCAGCACTACGACAGGGATGAACACTGAAGCTTTCTTT; cdr3_aa: CASTTTGMNTEAFF
d_call: TRBD1; v_call: TRBV6-5; clone_size: few; j_call: TRBJ1-1; cdr3_nt: TGTGCCAGCAGTTACTCGGGACAGGGGAACACTGAAGCTTTCTTT; cdr3_aa: CASSYSGQGNTEAFF
d_call: TRBD1; v_call: TRBV9; clone_size: -; j_call: TRBJ1-1; cdr3_nt: TGTGCCAGCAGCGTAGAAGGACAGGGGGGGACTGAAGCTTTCTTT; cdr3_aa: CASSVEGQGGTEAFF
d_call: TRBD2; v_call: TRBV10-3; clone_size: -; j_call: TRBJ2-3; cdr3_nt: TGTGCCATCAGTGAGTTTGGACTAGCGGGGGGTACAGATACGCAGTATTTT; cdr3_aa: CAISEFGLAGGTDTQYF
d_call: -; v_call: TRBV3-1/TRBV3-2; clone_size: -; j_call: TRBJ1-2; cdr3_nt: TGTGCCAGCAGCCAAGAGGCGGGGTCTGGTGGCTACACCTTC; cdr3_aa: CASSQEAGSGGYTF
d_call: TRBD1; v_call: TRBV5-6; clone_size: -; j_call: TRBJ2-1; cdr3_nt: TGTGCCAGCAGCTGGGGACAGGGGGGCAGGGAGCAGTTCTTC; cdr3_aa: CASSWGQGGREQFF
d_call: -; v_call: TRBV5-6; clone_size: -; j_call: TRBJ1-3; cdr3_nt: TGTGCCAGCAGCCTCCGAAACACCATATATTTT; cdr3_aa: CASSLRNTIYF
d_call: -; v_call: TRBV6-6; clone_size: -; j_call: TRBJ2-4; cdr3_nt: TGTGCCAGCACCCTAGTTCAGGGTCGTAACATTCAGTACTTC; cdr3_aa: CASTLVQGRNIQYF
d_call: -; v_call: TRBV18; clone_size: -; j_call: TRBJ1-2; cdr3_nt: TGTGCCAGCTCACCGCCGGGGACTAACTATGGCTACACCTTC; cdr3_aa: CASSPPGTNYGYTF
d_call: TRBD1; v_call: TRBV19; clone_size: -; j_call: TRBJ2-2; cdr3_nt: TGTGCCAGCGGACAGGGGAGGGCGGGTTTCGGGGAGCTGTTTTTT; cdr3_aa: CASGQGRAGFGELFF
d_call: -; v_call: TRBV5-1; clone_size: -; j_call: TRBJ1-2; cdr3_nt: TGCGCCAGCAGCTTGGAAGGACAGTCCTATGGCTACACCTTC; cdr3_aa: CASSLEGQSYGYTF
d_call: -; v_call: TRBV6-5; clone_size: -; j_call: TRBJ1-5; cdr3_nt: TGTGCCAGCAGTCAGTTGGATCAGCCCCAGCATTTT; cdr3_aa: CASSQLDQPQHF